This T cell receptor (beta chain) is drawn from a study of T cell responses to AZD1222 COVID-19 vaccine. Germline values: CDR1 SGHTA, CDR2 FQGTGA. The CDR3 length is 15 residues. V was cut by 0 bases and J by 4 bases, with 12 bases left in between. Some clones are missing from TCRdb's copy, which holds only in-frame ones; the method was immunoSEQ multiplex PCR. Among around 99,000 clones listed, around 90% were seen once. Study-level points and caveats: Rises in breadth and depth of Spike-specific TCRs came after two AZD1222 doses. Unmutated regions of variants are reportedly targeted by nearly half of spike-specific TCRs. Females made up more of the donors, who were largely white British, and clonal diversity may have come out too low. All repertoire sampling was performed exclusively after the peak T cell response.

For this clone: Its antigen is unidentified.

This receptor was identified in an adult in good health. The sequencing used peripheral blood, collected on day 0 of AZD1222 vaccination. The chain employs TRBV7-3 and TRBJ1-2, with D unclear. This chain's CDR3 is CASSLTAGSPYGYTF. CDR3 in DNA: TGTGCCAGCAGCTTAACGGCTGGGTCCCCCTATGGCTACACCTTC.